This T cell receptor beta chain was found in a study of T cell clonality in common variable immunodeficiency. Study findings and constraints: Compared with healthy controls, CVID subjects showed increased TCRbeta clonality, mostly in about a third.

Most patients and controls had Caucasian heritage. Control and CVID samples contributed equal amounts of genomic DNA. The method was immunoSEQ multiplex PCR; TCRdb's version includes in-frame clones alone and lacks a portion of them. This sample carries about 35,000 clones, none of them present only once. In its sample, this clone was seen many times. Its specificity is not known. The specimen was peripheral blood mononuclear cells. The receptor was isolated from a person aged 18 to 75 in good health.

The covered CDR3 bases are TGCAGTGCTTTATCAGGGGATTATAGCAATCAGCCC. This encodes CSALSGDYSNQP. In full, the CDR3 reads CSALSGDYSNQPQHF. The rearrangement joins TRBV20-1 to TRBJ1-5; D might be TRBD1 (6 bases). Read coverage stops 3 residues before the CDR3 terminus; the germline J gene supplies the remainder. The CDR3 extends over 15 amino acids. Trimming left V 5 bases short and J 0 bases short, with 14 bases between. The germline V gene has CDR1 DFQATT and CDR2 SNEGSKA (reference sequence).